The 29 T cell receptor beta chains below all came from one sample that was sequenced in a study of cytomegalovirus exposure and HLA in healthy donors. The PCR ran on 60 Vbeta and 13 Jbeta primers. Sequenced by immunoSEQ multiplex PCR; TCRdb stores in-frame clones only, minus some. Seen here are about 160,000 clones, roughly 73% observed once, and the top ten hold 1.4%. What was sequenced was PBMCs. All receptors come from a woman aged 30 to 39 in good health and CMV-seronegative.

The chain's CDR3 is CASSFGITQAYEQYF. CDR3 in DNA: TGTGCCAGCAGCTTCGGGATTACGCAAGCCTACGAGCAGTACTTC. The chain couples TRBV5-6 to TRBJ2-7; D is possibly TRBD2 (5 bases). The germline CDR1 and CDR2 sequences are SGHDT and YYEEEE. The CDR3 spans 15 residues. V was cut by 2 bases and J by 2 bases, with 14 bases left in between.

This chain's CDR3 is CASSHPRTGSRDEQYF. CDR3 nucleotides: TGCGCCAGCAGCCACCCTCGGACAGGGTCGAGGGACGAGCAGTACTTC. This chain joins TRBV4-1 and TRBJ2-7, with 8 nucleotides matching TRBD1. Trimming at V came to 3 bases and at J to 5 bases, leaving 12 bases not matched to a gene. Looked up from germline, CDR1 is MGHRA and CDR2 is YSYEKL. The CDR3 is 16 amino acids.

The V and J genes are TRBV30 and TRBJ1-4; a weak D match, TRBD1 (5 bases). V was pared by 0 bases and J by 3 bases, with 11 bases between. The germline CDR1 and CDR2 sequences are GTSNPN and SVGIG (reference sequence). This CDR3 has 15 amino acids. CDR3 sequence reads: CAWSVPGGPNEKLFF. As DNA, the CDR3 is TGTGCCTGGAGTGTACCCGGGGGACCTAATGAAAAACTGTTTTTT.

The rearrangement links TRBV9 to TRBJ2-5; 13 bases align to TRBD2. CDR1 SGDLS and CDR2 YYNGEE come from the germline V gene. With V trimmed by 4 bases and J by 5 bases, 8 bases remained unmatched. CDR3 length: 16 residues. Written as DNA, the CDR3 is TGTGCCAGCAGCCCTATGGGACTAGCGGGGCAGGAGACCCAGTACTTC. Its protein product is CASSPMGLAGQETQYF.

The V and J genes are TRBV6-1 and TRBJ1-1; 10 bases line up with TRBD1. V was clipped by 0 bases and J by 10 bases; unmatched bases: 8. The germline V gene has CDR1 MNHNS and CDR2 SASEGT. The CDR3 consists of 15 residues. The CDR3 loop is CASSEASRQGARAFF. The CDR3, as DNA: TGTGCCAGCAGTGAAGCTTCCAGACAGGGGGCTAGAGCTTTCTTT.

This clone was seen once. The chain couples TRBV19 to TRBJ1-2; no reliable D call. CDR1 is LNHDA, CDR2 SQIVND, per germline (reference sequence). The CDR3 extends over 10 amino acids. The germline V and J ends were trimmed by 6 bases and 4 bases, with 3 bases remaining between them. This CDR3 reads CASRAYGYTF. The CDR3 DNA reads as TGTGCCAGTAGGGCCTATGGCTACACCTTC.

The chain combines TRBV6-5 with TRBJ1-3; TRBD1 agrees at 7 bases. CDR3 length: 15 residues. Germline lookup yields CDR1 MNHEY and CDR2 SVGAGI. V gave up 5 bases and J gave up 4 bases; unmatched junction bases: 8. The CDR3 DNA sequence: TGTGCCAGCAGTGGCCCCGGGACAGCAGGAAACACCATATATTTT. It specifies CASSGPGTAGNTIYF.

This clone appeared once. CDR3 coding DNA: TGCGCCAGCAGCTTATATAAGCGGGGGGCCCCCAAAAACATTCAGTACTTC. Its translation: CASSLYKRGAPKNIQYF. The gene calls are TRBV5-1 and TRBJ2-4; 9 positions match TRBD2. Germline-derived CDR1 and CDR2 are SGHRS and YFSETQ. The CDR3 runs to 17 residues. Trimming removed 2 bases from V and 2 bases from J; junction bases left unmatched: 8.

This clone appeared a few times. The chain joins TRBV5-3 to TRBJ2-2; the D is unclear. TRBV5-3 is classed as an ORF, of uncertain function. The CDR3 contains 15 residues. Trimming removed 0 bases from V and 3 bases from J, with 9 bases in between. CDR3 bases: TGTGCCAGAAGCTTGGCTCCCCGGGACACCGGGGAGCTGTTTTTT. The encoded protein is CARSLAPRDTGELFF.

The gene calls are TRBV5-6 and TRBJ1-5, with TRBD1 matching 7 bases. The V segment lost 0 bases and the J segment 3 bases; nucleotides outside the gene matches: 9. This CDR3 is 17 amino acids long. Per the germline V gene, CDR1 is SGHDT and CDR2 is YYEEEE. The CDR3 loop is CASSLGGLGGVNQPQHF. The DNA for the CDR3 is TGTGCCAGCAGCTTGGGGGGTTTAGGGGGCGTCAATCAGCCCCAGCATTTT.

The chain is built from TRBV21-1 and TRBJ1-2; the table's D gene call, TRBD1, was not cross checked with the DNA. TRBV21-1 is recorded as a pseudogene. The CDR3 is made up of 15 amino acids. Written as DNA, the CDR3 is TGTGCCAGCAGCACTTGGACAGCTTCATACTATGGCTACACCTTC. The encoded protein is CASSTWTASYYGYTF.

This sequence joins TRBV29-1 and TRBJ2-1; TRBD1 matches at 8 bases. Germline V CDR1 and CDR2: SQVTM, ANQGSEA. The CDR3 is made up of 16 amino acids. V dropped 1 base and J dropped 9; count of bases not matched to a gene: 14. The CDR3 bases are TGCAGCGTTGAAGGCGGTCGGACAGGGATGGCTAGTGAGCAGTTCTTC. It translates to CSVEGGRTGMASEQFF.

This clone was counted between two and nine times. The rearrangement joins TRBV19 to TRBJ1-5; maybe TRBD1 (5 bases). The germline gives CDR1 LNHDA, CDR2 SQIVND (reference sequence). V was shortened by 1 base and J by 6 bases, with 10 bases between the two germline ends. The CDR3 has 14 residues. The CDR3 DNA reads as TGTGCCAGTAGTATAGGCCGGGACTTTCAGCCCCAGCATTTT. Amino acid sequence: CASSIGRDFQPQHF.

The genes are TRBV9 and TRBJ1-1; D gene ambiguous. This CDR3 contains 14 residues. Deletions cut 4 bases from V and 1 base from J, with 11 bases between. The V gene's germline CDR1 is SGDLS and CDR2 YYNGEE. The CDR3 is CASSPRTGNTEAFF. The CDR3 DNA sequence: TGTGCCAGCAGCCCCCGAACGGGGAACACTGAAGCTTTCTTT.

The V gene is TRBV6-1, the J gene TRBJ1-5, with D hard to call. Trimming stripped 1 base from V and 5 bases from J, with 12 bases between. Germline V gene sequence: CDR1 MNHNS, CDR2 SASEGT. The CDR3 consists of 15 residues. In nucleotides, the CDR3 is TGTGCCAGCAGTGAAGGGCGGTGGTCGTATCAGCCCCAGCATTTT. Amino acids: CASSEGRWSYQPQHF.

This clone was found once. The DNA of the CDR3 is TGTGCCAGCAGTTCCGCCACGAGAGGGTATGGCTACACCTTC. Encoded protein: CASSSATRGYGYTF. The chain links TRBV28 to TRBJ1-2; D unclear. With 4 bases removed from V and 5 bases from J, the gap between germline ends came to 14 bases. Germline V gene lookup returns CDR1 MDHEN and CDR2 SYDVKM. The CDR3 contains 14 residues.

The rearrangement uses TRBV28 and TRBJ2-7; 8 bases fit TRBD2. The junction had 5 bases not matched to a gene; V was cut back by 5 bases and J by 2 bases. Looked up from germline, CDR1 is MDHEN and CDR2 is SYDVKM. The CDR3 consists of 14 residues. CDR3 region: CASSSGGRPYEQYF. The CDR3 bases are TGTGCCAGCAGTAGCGGGGGAAGGCCCTACGAGCAGTACTTC.

The genes are TRBV2 and TRBJ1-2, with TRBD1 identical over 8 bases. Germline V gives CDR1 SNHLY, CDR2 FYNNEI. This CDR3 is 12 amino acids long. Unmatched junction bases numbered 3, after V lost 8 bases and J lost 4 bases. The CDR3 DNA is TGTGCCAGCGAAGGACAGGGCTATGGCTACACCTTC. Translated: CASEGQGYGYTF.

The chain joins TRBV6-1 to TRBJ2-7, with D tentatively TRBD2 (6 bases). Germline V gene data show CDR1 as MNHNS and CDR2 as SASEGT. The V end lost 6 bases, the J end lost 5 bases, and 17 bases lay between the germline ends. The CDR3 has 14 amino acids. The CDR3 reads CASSGGYGVDEQYF. For the CDR3, the DNA is TGTGCCAGCAGCGGGGGATATGGGGTTGACGAGCAGTACTTC.

V and J are TRBV7-6 and TRBJ2-5, with TRBD1 matching over 7 bases. The CDR3 covers 14 residues. In germline, CDR1 is SGHVS, CDR2 FNYEAQ. After removal of 4 bases from V and 2 bases from J, the junction contained 4 bases not matched to a gene. The CDR3 region is CASSSWTGQETQYF. CDR3 DNA sequence: TGTGCCAGCAGCTCTTGGACAGGTCAAGAGACCCAGTACTTC.

The genes are TRBV29-1 and TRBJ1-4, with 9 positions matching TRBD1. Germline V CDR1 and CDR2: SQVTM, ANQGSEA. This CDR3 is 14 amino acids long. V gave up 4 bases and J gave up 7 bases; unmatched junction bases: 7. The CDR3 region has the DNA TGCAGCGTTGTTGAGGGACAGGGTGGTGAAAAACTGTTTTTT. It yields the protein CSVVEGQGGEKLFF.

This sequence joins TRBV5-4 and TRBJ2-3; 7 bases fit TRBD1. V lost 5 bases and J lost 5; bases outside the gene matches: 11. The CDR3 has 15 amino acids. Germline V lookup: CDR1 SGHNT, CDR2 YYREEE (reference sequence). The chain's CDR3 is CASRRDSLMGDTQYF. The CDR3 DNA sequence: TGTGCCAGCAGACGGGACAGCCTCATGGGAGATACGCAGTATTTT.

The chain is built from TRBV2 and TRBJ2-1; 8 nucleotides match TRBD2. The CDR3 sequence is 16 residues long. The ends lost 1 base at V and 4 bases at J; junction bases unmatched: 6. Germline V gives CDR1 SNHLY, CDR2 FYNNEI. The CDR3 DNA is TGTGCCAGCAGTGAAGGGGGGACTAGTCGGTACAATGAGCAGTTCTTC. The encoded protein is CASSEGGTSRYNEQFF.

The V gene is TRBV10-3, the J gene TRBJ1-1; the match to TRBD1 covers 8 bases. This CDR3 contains 14 residues. The J segment lost 1 base and the V segment lost 6 bases, leaving 4 bases of the junction unmatched. The germline V gene encodes CDR1 ENHRY and CDR2 SYGVKD. The CDR3 sequence: CAISLDRANTEAFF. CDR3 bases: TGTGCCATCAGCCTGGACAGGGCGAACACTGAAGCTTTCTTT.

The chain couples TRBV5-1 to TRBJ1-1; D uncertain. The length of the CDR3 is 14 residues. Germline assignment: CDR1 SGHRS and CDR2 YFSETQ. V was trimmed by 3 bases and J by 4 bases, leaving 13 bases between them. The CDR3 reads CASSSTGMSTEAFF. The CDR3 nucleotides are TGCGCCAGCAGCTCGACGGGGATGAGCACTGAAGCTTTCTTT.

The chain joins TRBV5-1 to TRBJ2-3; 13 bases fit TRBD2. The CDR3 is 17 residues long. The V and J ends lost 1 base and 3 bases, in that order; junction bases with no gene match: 5. CDR1 SGHRS and CDR2 YFSETQ come from the germline V gene. The CDR3: CASSLRTSGGQTDTQYF. CDR3 DNA: TGCGCCAGCAGCTTGAGGACTAGCGGGGGTCAGACAGATACGCAGTATTTT.

The sample holds one count of this clone. V is TRBV5-4 and J is TRBJ2-4; 7 bases fit TRBD2. Germline V gene data show CDR1 as SGHNT and CDR2 as YYREEE (reference sequence). CDR3 size: 17 residues. With V trimmed by 3 bases and J by 1 base, 10 bases remained unmatched. The CDR3 DNA follows: TGTGCCAGCAGCTCTAGGAAAGGGGAGGGGGCCAAAAACATTCAGTACTTC. It specifies CASSSRKGEGAKNIQYF.

J is TRBJ2-6 and V is TRBV27, with 12 bases that match TRBD2. The V segment lost 5 bases and the J segment 2 bases; nucleotides outside the gene matches: 10. From germline, CDR1 is MNHEY and CDR2 SMNVEV (reference sequence). This CDR3 comprises 19 residues. This CDR3 is CASSNQRLAGAPGANVLTF. CDR3 coding DNA: TGTGCCAGCAGTAACCAACGACTAGCGGGGGCTCCTGGGGCCAACGTCCTGACTTTC.

The chain recombines TRBV6-6 with TRBJ1-2; 8 nucleotides align to TRBD1. The germline V gene encodes CDR1 MNHNY and CDR2 SVGAGI (reference sequence). The J segment lost 3 bases and the V segment lost 7 bases, leaving 10 bases of the junction unmatched. This CDR3 spans 15 amino acids. CDR3: CASTLGRGRDYGYTF. In DNA, the CDR3 is TGTGCCAGCACTTTGGGCAGGGGGCGCGACTATGGCTACACCTTC.